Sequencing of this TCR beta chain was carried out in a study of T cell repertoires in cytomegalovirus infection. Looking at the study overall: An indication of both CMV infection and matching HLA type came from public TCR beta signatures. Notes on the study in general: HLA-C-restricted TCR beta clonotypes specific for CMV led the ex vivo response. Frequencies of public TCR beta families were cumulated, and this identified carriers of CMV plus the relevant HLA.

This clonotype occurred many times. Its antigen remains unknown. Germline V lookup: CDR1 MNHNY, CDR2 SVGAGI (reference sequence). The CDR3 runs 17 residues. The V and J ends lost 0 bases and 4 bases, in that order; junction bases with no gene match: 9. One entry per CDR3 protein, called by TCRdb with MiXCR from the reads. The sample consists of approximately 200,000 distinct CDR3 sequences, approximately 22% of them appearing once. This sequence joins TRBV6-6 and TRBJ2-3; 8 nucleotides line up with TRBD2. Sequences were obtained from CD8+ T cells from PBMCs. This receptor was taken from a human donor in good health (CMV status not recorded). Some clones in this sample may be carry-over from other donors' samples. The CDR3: CASSYSATGGPPDTQYF. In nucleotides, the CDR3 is TGTGCCAGCAGTTACTCGGCAACGGGGGGGCCCCCAGATACGCAGTATTTT.